Listed below are T cell receptor beta chains from one sample, sequenced in a study of cytomegalovirus exposure and HLA in healthy donors. The protocol was immunoSEQ multiplex PCR, while the TCRdb copy is restricted to in-frame clones and leaves out a portion. The table includes about 110,000 clones, over 60% detected once. The sequenced sample was PBMCs. Source of these receptors: a woman in her 30s in good health and CMV-seronegative. Both conserved end residues are part of each CDR3. D genes are given only for firm matches. Rows give clone size only sometimes, using once, few, many, or a class for an expanded clone.

d_gene	v_gene	abundance	j_gene	CDR3nt	CDR3aa
-	TRBV5-1	-	TRBJ2-1	TGCGCCAGCAGCTTGGGGCGTAGCCACAATGAGCAGTTCTTC	CASSLGRSHNEQFF
-	TRBV7-9	-	TRBJ1-2	TGTGCCAGCAGCTTATCAACTAACTATGGCTACACCTTC	CASSLSTNYGYTF
TRBD1	TRBV30	-	TRBJ1-1	TGTGCCTGGACCACATCAACCGACAGGGCCCGGACTGAAGCTTTCTTT	CAWTTSTDRARTEAFF
-	TRBV11-2	-	TRBJ1-1	TGTGCCAGCAGTACCCGGTTGTGGGGAGAGGACACTGAAGCTTTCTTT	CASSTRLWGEDTEAFF
TRBD1	TRBV7-8	few	TRBJ2-7	TGTGCCAGCACCCCAAACAGGGGCTCCCCTTACGAGCAGTACTTC	CASTPNRGSPYEQYF
-	TRBV7-2	once	TRBJ2-7	TGTGCCAGCAGCTCCGAGGGCTACGAGCAGTACTTC	CASSSEGYEQYF
TRBD1	TRBV6-5	-	TRBJ1-6	TGTGCCAGCAGTTCTGGGACAGGGATTTCACCCCTCCACTTT	CASSSGTGISPLHF
-	TRBV15	once	TRBJ2-6	TGTGCCACCAGCAGCGGGGGATCTGGGGCCAACGTCCTGACTTTC	CATSSGGSGANVLTF
TRBD2	TRBV29-1	-	TRBJ2-5	TGCAGCGTTGAAGATGGGGTCGGGAGGGGGACCCAGTACTTC	CSVEDGVGRGTQYF
TRBD1	TRBV5-8	-	TRBJ2-3	TGTGCCAGCACCCGAACAGGGGGGCCAGATACGCAGTATTTT	CASTRTGGPDTQYF
TRBD1	TRBV28	few	TRBJ2-2	TGTGCCAGCAGCAAAAGACAGGGATACACCGGGGAGCTGTTTTTT	CASSKRQGYTGELFF
TRBD1	TRBV5-4	-	TRBJ2-7	TGTGCCAGCAGCCAGGACAGGGGGAGGTTGCAGGAGCAGTACTTC	CASSQDRGRLQEQYF
TRBD2	TRBV7-9	few	TRBJ2-1	TGTGCCAGCAGCCCACCTGGGGCGGGAGTATATGAGCAGTTCTTC	CASSPPGAGVYEQFF